This T cell receptor (beta chain) was recorded in a study of blood T cell repertoires in COVID-19 (dated by TCRdb to the early 2020s). About the investigation overall: Samples from collaborators originated in the United States, Italy and Spain and spanned both the acute and convalescent phases of COVID-19. The prospective study material was composed of cDNA or gDNA derived from T cells, B-cell-depleted T cells, or PBMCs. The dataset comprised deeply sampled blood TCRbeta repertoires from subjects exposed to, actively infected with, or recovered from COVID-19. A freely available public database, intended as a resource for researchers studying the immune response to SARS-CoV-2, is where the repertoires were released. The samples were drawn from two sources: the first 160 participants of the ongoing ImmuneRACE study, and 1,254 subjects contributed by 6 global collaborators. A de-identified subject ID, COVID-19 status, age in years and sex were almost always included in the sample metadata. Where available, HLA class I and class II types were obtained from metadata supplied by the sample provider rather than from assay-based typing.

For CDR1 and CDR2, the germline V gene lists MNHEY and SVGAGI. From the cysteine through the phenylalanine, the CDR3 covers 16 amino acids. The kept DNA is CDR3 alone, 48 bases in frame from the first base. Trimming leaves V shorter by 6 bases and J shorter by 7 bases, with the junction holding 10 bases beyond the gene matches. To note about this clone: Its antigen target is currently unknown. Per-base quality was not reported, and no clone a single base away is much larger than it.

Results and caveats for the whole study, not just this receptor: The quantity of clinical and demographic metadata differed by source and by participant and was supplied without curation.

TCRbeta CDR3 regions were amplified from genomic DNA using the immunoSEQ Assay, a bias-controlled multiplex PCR. On the authors' methods: The number of nucleated cells in each sample was estimated from the amplification of reference gene primers within the assay. Sequence reads were collapsed and filtered to measure the absolute abundance of every unique TCRbeta CDR3 rearrangement. Productive Simpson clonality was computed per sample as the square root of Simpson's diversity index over productive rearrangements. TCRdb holds this immuneACCESS table with in-frame rearrangements only. Some clones are missing; in checked studies, unresolved V genes explain under half, and the rest has no known cause. V and J calls and clone size follow that table, whereas D and trimming were derived from the DNA. For this sample the table gives 200,000 or so clones, of which 70% to 90% were detected only once. The biggest ten clones account for 15% to 20% of the sample.

One collaborating source in Seattle enrolled patients while the patients were actively infected and followed the patients over time throughout the course of disease. Collaborating institutions collected whole blood in K2EDTA tubes following their own protocols. Collaborator samples were shipped for TCRbeta analysis as frozen whole blood, isolated PBMCs, or DNA extracted from either sample type. The sample consisted of peripheral blood. The receptor chain draws on TRBV6-5 and TRBJ2-2; 11 of the junction bases match TRBD1. This sequence was found in a person aged 70 to 79 with COVID-19, enrolled during active disease. The DNA is TGTGCCAGCAGATACAGGACAGGGGGCGTTGGCGGGGAGCTGTTTTTT. It is translated as CASRYRTGGVGGELFF.